The T cell receptor beta chain under discussion was sequenced for a study of T cells in Graves' hyperthyroidism and ophthalmopathy. About this clonotype: Antigen unknown.

The source material, RNA transcripts, was used to amplify TCR beta CDR3 regions. The HTBI primer set served for first-round RT-PCR of the TCR CDR3. Each CDR3 protein gets one entry after TCRdb re-called the multiplex PCR reads with MiXCR. The sample includes more than 550,000 distinct CDR3 sequences, about 45% seen only once; the top ten take less than 9.5%. Germline-derived CDR1 and CDR2 are LNHNV and YYDKDF (reference sequence). The CDR3 length is 14 residues. Uncontrolled infection, other autoimmune disease, pregnancy and lactation each barred patients from inclusion. General observations from the study: Ophthalmopathy got predicted by the model a median 6.5 months before its onset.

This chain uses TRBV15 with TRBJ1-5, with 11 bases lining up with TRBD1. The TCR sequence derives from an adult man with Graves' disease, either hyperthyroidism or ophthalmopathy (not recorded which). What was sequenced was peripheral blood or thyroid tissue (not recorded which). The CDR3 protein is CASPKGQGVQPQHF. CDR3 DNA: TGTGCTAGCCCTAAGGGACAGGGGGTTCAGCCCCAGCATTTT. Based on the CDR3 plus reference TRBV15 and TRBJ1-5, the full variable domain is DAMVIQNPRYQVTQFGKPVTLSCSQTLNHNVMYWYQQKSSQAPKLLFHYYDKDFNNEADTPDNFQSRRPNTSFCFLDIRSPGLGDTAMYLCASPKGQGVQPQHFGDGTRLSIL.